These T cell receptor beta chains were read from a single sample in a study of blood T cell repertoires in COVID-19. TCRdb's copy holds only in-frame clones and misses some; the assay was immunoSEQ multiplex PCR. The sample lists 310,000 or so clones, about 90% occurring once. The sample taken for sequencing was peripheral blood. The source is a man aged 18 to 29 who had recovered from COVID-19. Each CDR3 is given with its conserved first and last residue. Fields, in order: V gene, J gene, CDR3 protein.

>TRBV19|TRBJ2-2
CASNPGGYTGELFF
>TRBV19|TRBJ2-1
CASSTGTSGREQFF
>TRBV3-1/TRBV3-2|TRBJ1-2
CASSLDTSNYGYTF
>TRBV6-5|TRBJ1-6
CASRPGLDNSPLHF
>TRBV6-5|TRBJ2-5
CASRLPTGSGETQYF
>TRBV12-3/TRBV12-4|TRBJ1-5
CASSTHNQPQHF
>TRBV7-3|TRBJ1-1
CASREGAGNTEAFF
>TRBV29-1|TRBJ1-1
CSVDRDRRTEAFF
>TRBV15|TRBJ2-7
CATSRGGSTYEQYF
>TRBV19|TRBJ1-2
CASSMTGRYVGYTF
>TRBV4-1|TRBJ1-4
CASSGVWLEKLFF
>TRBV16|TRBJ1-5
CASSGTGNQPQHF
>TRBV6-5|TRBJ2-3
CASRTSRSTDTQYF
>TRBV10-3|TRBJ2-2
CAISDTGTASTGELFF
>TRBV10-3|TRBJ1-1
CAITADREYTEAFF
>TRBV7-2|TRBJ1-5
CASSLDRDQPQHF
>TRBV11-2|TRBJ2-7
CASSLDLISGEQYF
>TRBV2|TRBJ1-2
CASSEGLNYGYTF
>TRBV3-1/TRBV3-2|TRBJ2-7
CASSQEKGREQYF
>TRBV19|TRBJ1-6
CASSIDRVGLSYNSPLHF
>TRBV7-8|TRBJ1-2
CASSFSPSTASNGYTF
>TRBV11-2|TRBJ2-3
CASSPGGGRWSDSTDTQYF
>TRBV7-3|TRBJ1-1
CASSSNSNTEAFF
>TRBV27|TRBJ2-7
CASSLGTSGNSYEQYF
>TRBV9|TRBJ1-1
CASSYTGQSHEAFF
>TRBV18|TRBJ2-1
CASSPSPGTVGGDEQFF
>TRBV12-5|TRBJ1-6
CASGPRTDSPLHF
>TRBV5-4|TRBJ2-1
CASSLSLSFSGRADEQFF
>TRBV5-1|TRBJ1-1
CASSVYPGQGGEAFF
>TRBV6-4|TRBJ2-1
CASSKEGKQKQFF
>TRBV3-1/TRBV3-2|TRBJ2-2
CASSQRAVTNTGELFF
>TRBV7-6|TRBJ2-1
CASSQPQGGLTRKDNEQFF
>TRBV24-1|TRBJ2-1
CATSDGQTNEQFF
>TRBV4-3|TRBJ1-6
CASSQRQSSYNSPLHF
>TRBV15|TRBJ1-1
CATSRPGTLNTEAFF
>TRBV7-8|TRBJ2-5
CASSLRAAGRNRGPETQYF
>TRBV5-1|TRBJ1-2
CASSPQGQRANYGYTF
>TRBV19|TRBJ2-7
CASRVTGTYEQYF
>TRBV20-1|TRBJ1-1
CSASKGVNTEAFF
>TRBV5-1|TRBJ1-1
CASSLQSGGTEAFF
>TRBV10-2|TRBJ1-1
CASSEVMGQGTEAFF
>TRBV7-6|TRBJ1-4
CASSPLGAGRTNEKLFF
>TRBV12-3/TRBV12-4|TRBJ1-1
CASSFTVNTEAFF
>TRBV11-2|TRBJ1-1
CASSQGTGEAFF
>TRBV4-3|TRBJ1-1
CASSQDYSGNTEAFF
>TRBV30|TRBJ1-1
CAWSWAGPNDEAFF
>TRBV4-1|TRBJ2-7
CASSQDAGEGYEQYF
>TRBV10-3|TRBJ1-1
CAISETTGTGARRTEAFF
>TRBV2|TRBJ2-1
CASSVGSGVYEQFF
>TRBV7-9|TRBJ1-2
CASSLVDECTF
>TRBV7-6|TRBJ2-3
CASSPTLGDTQYF
>TRBV19|TRBJ2-7
CASSTELGQVGYEQYF
>TRBV12-3/TRBV12-4|TRBJ1-1
CASKWDREAFF